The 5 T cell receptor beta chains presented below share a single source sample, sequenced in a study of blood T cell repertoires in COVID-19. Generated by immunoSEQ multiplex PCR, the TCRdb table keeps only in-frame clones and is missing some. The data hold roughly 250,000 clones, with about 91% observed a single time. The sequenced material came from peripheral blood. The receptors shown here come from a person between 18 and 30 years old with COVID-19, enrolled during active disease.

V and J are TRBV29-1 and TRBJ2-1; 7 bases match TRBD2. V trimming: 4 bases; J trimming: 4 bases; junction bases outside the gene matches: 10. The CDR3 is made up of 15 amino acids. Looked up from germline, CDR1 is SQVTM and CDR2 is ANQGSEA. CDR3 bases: TGCAGCGTTGTGGGCCAGCGGGAAAAATACAATGAGCAGTTCTTC. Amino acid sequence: CSVVGQREKYNEQFF.

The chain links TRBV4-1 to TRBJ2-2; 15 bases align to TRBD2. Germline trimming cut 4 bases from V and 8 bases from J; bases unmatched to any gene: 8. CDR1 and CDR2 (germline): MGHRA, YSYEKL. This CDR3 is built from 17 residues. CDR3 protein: CASSLGLAGGLLGELFF. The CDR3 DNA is TGCGCCAGCAGCCTAGGACTAGCGGGAGGGCTGCTGGGGGAGCTGTTTTTT.

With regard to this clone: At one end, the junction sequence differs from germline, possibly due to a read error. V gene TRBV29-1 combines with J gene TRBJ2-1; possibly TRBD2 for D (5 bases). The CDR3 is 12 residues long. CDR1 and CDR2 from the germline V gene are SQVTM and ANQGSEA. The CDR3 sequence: CSVEDYYNEQFF. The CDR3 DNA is TGCAGCGTAGAAGACTACTACAATGAGCAGTTCTTC.

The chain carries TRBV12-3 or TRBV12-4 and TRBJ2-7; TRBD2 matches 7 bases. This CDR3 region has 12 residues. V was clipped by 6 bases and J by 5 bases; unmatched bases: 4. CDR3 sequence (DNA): TGTGCCAGCAGCCCCAGCGGGGACGAGCAGTACTTC. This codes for CASSPSGDEQYF.

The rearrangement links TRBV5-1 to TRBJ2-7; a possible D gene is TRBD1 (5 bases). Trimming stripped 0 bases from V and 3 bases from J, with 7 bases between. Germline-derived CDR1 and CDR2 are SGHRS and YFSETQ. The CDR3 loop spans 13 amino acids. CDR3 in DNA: TGCGCCAGCAGCTTGGCAAGGGGCTACGAGCAGTACTTC. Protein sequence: CASSLARGYEQYF.